The 3 T cell receptor beta chains presented below share a single source sample, sequenced in a study of T cell responses to AZD1222 COVID-19 vaccine. Clones were read by immunoSEQ multiplex PCR, and TCRdb kept only the in-frame ones, dropping some. The sample records just under 75,000 clones, around three quarters being singletons. This specimen consisted of peripheral blood, obtained 28 days after the second AZD1222 dose. Receptor source: an adult who received the AZD1222 COVID-19 vaccine.

In this sample, this clone turned up once. The V gene is TRBV6-2 or TRBV6-3, the J gene TRBJ2-1, with D unresolved. The CDR3 extends over 18 amino acids. Trimming removed 4 bases at V and 7 bases at J, with 26 bases between. Germline CDR1 reads MNHEY; CDR2 reads SVGEGT. This CDR3 reads CASSSIPQRWTAQNEQFF. In DNA form, the CDR3 reads TGTGCCAGCAGTTCTATCCCGCAGAGGTGGACGGCACAGAATGAGCAGTTCTTC.

This chain joins TRBV4-1 and TRBJ2-1, with D uncertain. The CDR3 sequence is 15 residues long. With 1 base removed from V and 3 bases from J, the gap between germline ends came to 10 bases. Germline V CDR1 and CDR2: MGHRA, YSYEKL. The CDR3 here is CASSQGSEDYNEQFF. The CDR3 DNA is TGCGCCAGCAGCCAAGGGTCTGAGGACTACAATGAGCAGTTCTTC.

The count of this clone is one. This chain joins TRBV19 and TRBJ2-3; D remains ambiguous. The CDR3 consists of 13 residues. CDR1 is LNHDA and CDR2 is SQIVND in the germline V gene (reference sequence). The germline V and J ends were trimmed by 5 bases and 3 bases, with 9 bases remaining between them. The chain's CDR3 is CASSQRWTDTQYF. CDR3 DNA sequence: TGTGCCAGTAGTCAAAGGTGGACAGATACGCAGTATTTT.